The 11 T cell receptor beta chains given below trace back to one sample, sequenced in a study of cytomegalovirus exposure and HLA in healthy donors. PCR used 60 Vbeta primers and 13 Jbeta primers. Data came from immunoSEQ multiplex PCR; TCRdb stores just in-frame clones and leaves some out. Of roughly 200,000 clones listed, more than 9.5% are singletons. Source material: PBMCs. These receptors all stem from a man aged 45-65 years in good health and CMV-seropositive.

The chain uses TRBV9 and TRBJ2-1; D is perhaps TRBD2 (6 bases). V gave up 2 bases and J gave up 7 bases, with 13 bases separating them. Germline assignment: CDR1 SGDLS and CDR2 YYNGEE. CDR3 size: 14 residues. CDR3 amino acids: CASSVRLDRNEQFF. CDR3 sequence (DNA): TGTGCCAGCAGCGTTCGACTAGATCGAAATGAGCAGTTCTTC.

This clone was detected only a few times. V usage is TRBV27 and J usage is TRBJ2-2, with D unclear. Trimming stripped 8 bases from V and 5 bases from J, with 15 bases between. Germline CDR1 is MNHEY and CDR2 is SMNVEV (reference sequence). This CDR3 spans 14 amino acids. The CDR3 DNA reads as TGTGCCAGCTCCTATAATCCCTATACCGGGGAGCTGTTTTTT. Translation gives CASSYNPYTGELFF.

The DNA for the CDR3 is TGTGCCAGCAGCTTAGACCGGGGGGATGAGCAGTTCTTC. This codes for CASSLDRGDEQFF. The chain couples TRBV7-2 to TRBJ2-1; 7 positions match TRBD2. V shed 1 base and J 8 bases; nucleotides not matched to a gene: 2. Germline CDR1 is SGHTA and CDR2 is FQGNSA. CDR3 length equals 13 residues.

This sequence joins TRBV21-1 and TRBJ2-5; the table gives TRBD2 as D, unverified against the DNA. TRBV21-1 corresponds to a pseudogene. This CDR3 is 16 amino acids long. The CDR3 spells CASSTKAVEYQETQYF. The CDR3 nucleotides are TGTGCCAGCAGCACCAAAGCCGTAGAGTACCAAGAGACCCAGTACTTC.

In this sample, this clone turned up a few times. The chain joins TRBV14 to TRBJ1-5, with TRBD1 identical over 10 bases. CDR1 and CDR2 (germline): SGHDN, FVKESK. The CDR3 contains 16 residues. J lost 9 bases, V lost 4 bases, and 12 bases had no gene match. CDR3 nucleotide sequence: TGTGCCAGCAGCCGACGACCGGGACAGGGGTTTCCGCCCCAGCATTTT. It yields the protein CASSRRPGQGFPPQHF.

The chain uses TRBV5-4 and TRBJ2-3, with 10 bases fitting TRBD1. Germline CDR1 and CDR2: SGHNT and YYREEE (reference sequence). V dropped 5 bases and J dropped 4; count of bases not matched to a gene: 4. This CDR3 has 14 amino acids. The CDR3 is CASSSGQGSDTQYF. The CDR3 DNA reads TGTGCCAGCAGTTCGGGACAGGGGTCAGATACGCAGTATTTT.

This rearrangement joins TRBV11-2 to TRBJ2-5; D is uncertain. The J call may be in error: the DNA end matches TRBJ2-7 better. Germline V gene data show CDR1 as SGHAT and CDR2 as FQNNGV. This CDR3 has 15 residues. The CDR3 loop reads CASSLDGVVTYEQYF. The CDR3 DNA reads as TGTGCCAGCAGCTTAGACGGAGTAGTCACCTACGAGCAGTACTTC.

This clone was counted only a few times. This chain links TRBV5-1 with TRBJ1-4; D perhaps matches TRBD1 (5 bases). Germline lookup yields CDR1 SGHRS and CDR2 YFSETQ. This CDR3 spans 15 amino acids. V gave up 4 bases and J gave up 7 bases, with 17 bases separating them. This chain's CDR3 is CASSLGRGEVEKLFF. In DNA form, the CDR3 reads TGCGCCAGCAGCCTAGGACGGGGGGAGGTTGAAAAACTGTTTTTT.

The chain recombines TRBV30 with TRBJ1-2, with D unresolved. This CDR3 spans 11 amino acids. Trimming stripped 4 bases from V and 4 bases from J, with 7 bases between. From germline, CDR1 is GTSNPN and CDR2 SVGIG (reference sequence). The CDR3 spells CAWTGGYGYTF. In DNA, the CDR3 is TGTGCCTGGACTGGAGGCTATGGCTACACCTTC.

This clone appeared a few times. The genes are TRBV11-3 and TRBJ1-3; 7 nucleotides align to TRBD1. The CDR3 has 14 residues. The ends lost 1 base at V and 8 bases at J; junction bases unmatched: 5. The germline gives CDR1 SGHNT, CDR2 YENEEA. The CDR3 sequence: CASSLGGTVDTIYF. For the CDR3, the DNA is TGTGCCAGCAGCTTAGGGGGGACAGTCGACACCATATATTTT.

This clone was counted a few times. The rearrangement links TRBV27 to TRBJ1-3; no reliable D call. Germline V gives CDR1 MNHEY, CDR2 SMNVEV (reference sequence). Between the trimmed V and J ends, which lost 5 bases and 2 bases, there was a span of 13 bases. The CDR3 has 15 residues. The CDR3 region is CASSPQWLTGNTIYF. The CDR3 nucleotides are TGTGCCAGCAGTCCTCAGTGGCTGACTGGAAACACCATATATTTT.